The clone carrying this TCR beta chain was seen many times. cDNA specific to TCR beta was made from 500 to 650 ng of total RNA, with a constant-region primer employed for priming. Library construction for TCR beta comprised three nested multiplex PCR rounds performed with slightly modified ARM-PCR. Both of the initial two PCR rounds ran for 10 cycles and employed TRBV1-TRBV30 forward primers alongside a C-beta reverse primer. TCRdb ran MiXCR on the multiplex PCR reads and lists one entry per CDR3 protein. Here the sample spans about 20,000 distinct CDR3 sequences, around 79% being singletons. Total RNA and DNA came together from around 20-30 mg of bulk tissue without cell sorting. The source of the sample is a study of tumor-infiltrating lymphocytes in primary liver carcinoma. The CDR3 extends over 15 amino acids. The germline gives CDR1 LGHNA, CDR2 YSLEER. V shed 4 bases and J 4 bases; nucleotides not matched to a gene: 10.

The source material was liver tumor tissue from sampling region 4. Subset: tumor region T4, right-lateral pole. The origin of this receptor is a woman aged 25 to 39 with primary liver carcinoma and hepatitis B virus infection. V and J are TRBV4-3 and TRBJ2-7; TRBD1 matches 7 bases. CDR3 sequence reads: CASSPFLGTEYEQYF. As DNA, the CDR3 is TGCGCCAGCAGCCCCTTCCTTGGGACAGAGTACGAGCAGTACTTC.